Here is one T cell receptor (beta chain) with its context. This sample is part of a study of blood T cell repertoires in COVID-19. For the study at large: Sites across the United States, Italy and Spain contributed samples from acute and convalescent COVID-19. From T cells, B-cell-depleted T cells, or PBMCs came the material, which was cDNA or gDNA.

Per the authors' pipeline: Reference gene primer amplification gave estimated nucleated cell counts. Produced via immunoSEQ multiplex PCR; TCRdb's table is partial and in-frame only. The DNA was the basis for D and trimming; V, J and clone size are from that table. This sample carries 120,000 or so clones, approximately 88% of them seen once, and the ten largest clones take 12%. V was shortened by 5 bases and J by 1 base, with 15 bases between the two germline ends. In germline, CDR1 is MNHEY, CDR2 SVGAGI. This CDR3 contains 15 residues. The TCR was taken from a woman aged 30 to 39 who had recovered from COVID-19. J is TRBJ2-7 and V is TRBV6-5, with D perhaps TRBD1 (5 bases). The sample consisted of peripheral blood. The CDR3 reads CASSISGSLSYEQYF. The CDR3 nucleotides are TGTGCCAGCAGTATATCAGGGTCACTTTCCTACGAGCAGTACTTC.